This T cell receptor beta chain stems from a study of response to subunit inactivated influenza vaccine (dated by TCRdb to between 2018 and 2020). As for the study more broadly: Deep quantitative T cell receptor repertoire profiling was used in the study to track responses to a trivalent subunit inactivated influenza vaccine. General findings and caveats noted by the study authors: The authors proposed that each seasonal influenza vaccination may bring in only a limited number of new T cells.

This clonotype has a handful of counts. Its antigen specificity is not known. Nothing much larger sits one base from this clone, and base qualities are not available. To prepare the library, RT-PCR was applied. The sequencer was an Illumina HiSeq 2500. TCRdb itself trimmed the public reads at Q25 with fastp, ran MiXCR and retained productive beta chains. One record per CDR3 amino acid sequence lists the most common genes and DNA. The sample contains around 650,000 distinct CDR3 sequences, roughly 14% of them found a single time. The top ten clones comprise approximately 10% of the sample. The TCR comes from a man aged 45 to 65 who received an inactivated influenza vaccine. Donor details come from another sample of the same person, matched by shared clones. Here the sequenced sample was PBMCs from blood, taken approximately 12 days after vaccination.

The DNA is TGCGCCAGCAGCCAAGAACTTCGTGCCGGGGAGCTGTTTTTT. It encodes CASSQELRAGELFF. The sequence joins TRBV4-3 to TRBJ2-2; the D gene is not confidently resolved. The V end loses 0 bases and the J end loses 6 bases, and a stretch of 8 bases separates them. The germline V gene gives CDR1 as LGHNA and CDR2 as YSLEER. Including the terminal cysteine and phenylalanine, the CDR3 comprises 14 residues. The only DNA kept is the CDR3, 42 bases in frame from the first base.